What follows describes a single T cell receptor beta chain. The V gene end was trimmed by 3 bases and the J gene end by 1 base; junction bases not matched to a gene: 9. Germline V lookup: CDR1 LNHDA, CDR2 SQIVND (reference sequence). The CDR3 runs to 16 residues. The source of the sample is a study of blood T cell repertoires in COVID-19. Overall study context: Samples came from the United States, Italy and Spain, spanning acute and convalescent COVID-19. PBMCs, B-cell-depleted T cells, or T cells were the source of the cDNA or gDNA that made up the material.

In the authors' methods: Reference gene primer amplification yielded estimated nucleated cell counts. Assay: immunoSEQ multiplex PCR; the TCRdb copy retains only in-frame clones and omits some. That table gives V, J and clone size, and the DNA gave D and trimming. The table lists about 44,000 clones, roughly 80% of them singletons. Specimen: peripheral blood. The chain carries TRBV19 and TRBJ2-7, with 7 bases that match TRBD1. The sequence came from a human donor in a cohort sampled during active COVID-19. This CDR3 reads CASSMLYGTVSYEQYF. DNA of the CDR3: TGTGCCAGTAGTATGCTTTATGGGACAGTATCCTACGAGCAGTACTTC.